The rows below give T cell receptor beta chains drawn from one sample of a study of blood T cell repertoires in COVID-19. Profiling relied on immunoSEQ multiplex PCR, and the TCRdb table lists in-frame clones only, not all of them. Of about 380,000 clones in the sample, nearly 90% were seen once. Sequences were obtained from peripheral blood. The receptors were sampled from a man aged 18 to 30 with active or convalescent COVID-19. Both conserved end residues are part of each CDR3. Each record gives: D gene, J gene, V gene, clone size, CDR3 protein, CDR3 DNA. A D gene is named only where the DNA matches it firmly. A row's size may be missing; if present it is once, few, many or a size class.

>TRBD1|TRBJ1-1|TRBV30|-
CAWSRTGRNTEAFF
TGTGCCTGGAGCCGGACAGGGAGGAACACTGAAGCTTTCTTT
>TRBD2|TRBJ2-1|TRBV19|-
CASTVLAGTYNEQFF
TGTGCCAGTACCGTACTAGCGGGAACCTACAATGAGCAGTTCTTC
>-|TRBJ2-3|TRBV6-2/TRBV6-3|-
CASSLDSVDTQYF
TGTGCCAGCAGCTTGGACTCGGTAGATACGCAGTATTTT
>TRBD1|TRBJ1-2|TRBV4-2|-
CASSQDWDSYGYTF
TGTGCCAGCAGCCAAGATTGGGACAGTTATGGCTACACCTTC
>TRBD2|TRBJ2-1|TRBV9|few
CASSVPSGGVPSSYNEQFF
TGTGCCAGCAGCGTCCCCAGCGGGGGGGTCCCTAGCTCCTACAATGAGCAGTTCTTC
>-|TRBJ1-1|TRBV19|-
CASSHWGRTEAFF
TGTGCCAGTAGCCACTGGGGGAGGACTGAAGCTTTCTTT
>-|TRBJ1-3|TRBV5-1|-
CASSLEGDWRGGNTIYF
TGCGCCAGCAGCCTAGAGGGCGACTGGCGAGGAGGAAACACCATATATTTT
>-|TRBJ1-3|TRBV28|-
CASILQGPGNTIYF
TGTGCCAGCATCCTGCAGGGTCCTGGAAACACCATATATTTT
>TRBD1|TRBJ1-5|TRBV15|-
CATSKQGDQPQHF
TGTGCCACCAGCAAACAGGGGGATCAGCCCCAGCATTTT
>TRBD1|TRBJ1-1|TRBV3-1/TRBV3-2|-
CASSPPRTGGFTEAFF
TGTGCCAGCAGCCCACCCAGGACAGGGGGCTTCACTGAAGCTTTCTTT
>-|TRBJ1-2|TRBV28|-
CASSLYLQGMIGYGYTF
TGTGCCAGCAGTTTATATTTACAGGGTATGATCGGCTATGGCTACACCTTC
>TRBD2|TRBJ2-7|TRBV24-1|-
CATSDLSSGAYEQYF
TGTGCCACCAGTGATTTGTCTAGCGGAGCCTACGAGCAGTACTTC
>-|TRBJ1-3|TRBV10-1|-
CASSLDSSGNTIYF
TGCGCCAGCAGTCTGGACAGTTCAGGAAACACCATATATTTT
>-|TRBJ2-2|TRBV7-2|-
CASSLLGASNTGELFF
TGTGCCAGCAGCTTATTGGGGGCTTCGAACACCGGGGAGCTGTTTTTT
>TRBD2|TRBJ2-3|TRBV7-3|-
CASSFSGSSDTQYF
TGTGCCAGCAGCTTTAGCGGGAGTTCAGATACGCAGTATTTT
>-|TRBJ2-5|TRBV7-9|-
CASSLRGGETQYF
TGTGCCAGCAGCTTGCGGGGAGGCGAGACCCAGTACTTC
>TRBD1|TRBJ2-1|TRBV19|-
CASSWTGTYNEQFF
TGTGCCAGTAGCTGGACAGGGACCTACAATGAGCAGTTCTTC
>-|TRBJ1-1|TRBV7-9|-
CASSLGTNTEAFF
TGTGCCAGCAGCTTAGGGACAAACACTGAAGCTTTCTTT
>TRBD1|TRBJ2-1|TRBV19|-
CASSISATATGTFF
TGTGCCAGTAGTATCTCCGCCACTGCGACAGGGACGTTCTTC
>-|TRBJ1-5|TRBV27|-
CASSFINQPQHF
TGTGCCAGCAGTTTCATCAATCAGCCCCAGCATTTT
>TRBD2|TRBJ2-1|TRBV11-2|-
CASSKSGTSEQFF
TGTGCCAGCAGCAAATCCGGGACTAGCGAGCAGTTCTTC
>-|TRBJ2-2|TRBV19|-
CASALGGDTGELFF
TGTGCCAGTGCGTTGGGGGGAGACACCGGGGAGCTGTTTTTT
>TRBD1|TRBJ2-5|TRBV7-3|-
CASSLNRGETQYF
TGTGCCAGCAGTCTCAACAGGGGAGAGACCCAGTACTTC
>-|TRBJ1-3|TRBV29-1|-
CSAVHSSGNTIYF
TGCAGCGCCGTTCATAGCTCTGGAAACACCATATATTTT
>-|TRBJ1-4|TRBV10-3|few
CAISETATNEKLFF
TGTGCCATCAGTGAGACAGCAACTAATGAAAAACTGTTTTTT
>-|TRBJ2-1|TRBV6-2/TRBV6-3|once
CASSFRSNEQFF
TGTGCCAGCAGTTTCCGGAGCAATGAGCAGTTCTTC
>TRBD2|TRBJ2-1|TRBV6-2/TRBV6-3|-
CASSSTGTSGGLRNEQFF
TGTGCCAGCAGTTCAACCGGGACTAGCGGGGGACTTCGGAATGAGCAGTTCTTC
>-|TRBJ2-4|TRBV4-2|-
CASSQPDARGIQYF
TGTGCCAGCAGCCAACCGGACGCCCGGGGCATTCAGTACTTC
>-|TRBJ1-1|TRBV6-5|once
CASSYSWASNTEAFF
TGTGCCAGCAGTTACTCTTGGGCTTCGAACACTGAAGCTTTCTTT
>-|TRBJ1-1|TRBV15|-
CATSRDWRFNTEAFF
TGTGCCACCAGCAGAGATTGGCGGTTCAACACTGAAGCTTTCTTT
>TRBD1|TRBJ2-3|TRBV7-9|-
CASSENRGPDTQYF
TGTGCCAGCAGCGAAAACAGGGGGCCAGATACGCAGTATTTT
>-|TRBJ1-2|TRBV27|-
CASRGANYGYTF
TGTGCCAGCAGGGGAGCTAACTATGGCTACACCTTC
>TRBD1|TRBJ1-5|TRBV24-1|-
CATSDTRQGGQPQHF
TGTGCCACCAGTGATACCCGACAGGGCGGTCAGCCCCAGCATTTT
>-|TRBJ1-1|TRBV9|-
CASSVAPSPTPMNTEAFF
TGTGCCAGCAGCGTAGCTCCCAGCCCGACACCTATGAACACTGAAGCTTTCTTT
>-|TRBJ2-7|TRBV7-9|-
CASRLLYEQYF
TGTGCCAGCAGGCTACTTTACGAGCAGTACTTC
>-|TRBJ2-7|TRBV4-3|-
CASSQEGSGYEQYF
TGCGCCAGCAGCCAAGAAGGTAGCGGCTACGAGCAGTACTTC
>TRBD1|TRBJ2-7|TRBV11-2|-
CASSLVLPGTGSYEQYF
TGTGCCAGCAGCTTAGTTCTCCCCGGGACAGGTTCCTACGAGCAGTACTTC
>-|TRBJ1-4|TRBV9|once
CASSQVGTNEKLFF
TGTGCCAGCAGCCAGGTGGGAACTAATGAAAAACTGTTTTTT
>TRBD2|TRBJ2-3|TRBV12-5|-
CASGGIAGRTDTQYF
TGTGCTAGTGGTGGGATAGCGGGACGCACAGATACGCAGTATTTT
>TRBD2|TRBJ2-7|TRBV28|-
CASSLSLAGWVQYF
TGTGCCAGCAGTTTGAGCCTAGCGGGTTGGGTGCAGTACTTC
>TRBD1|TRBJ1-6|TRBV4-3|-
CASSPGQYNSPLHF
TGCGCCAGCAGCCCGGGACAGTATAATTCACCCCTCCACTTT
>-|TRBJ1-4|TRBV27|-
CASSFEARRVTNEKLFF
TGTGCCAGCAGTTTCGAGGCCCGCAGGGTTACTAATGAAAAACTGTTTTTT
>-|TRBJ2-2|TRBV7-3|-
CASSLSGQGGTGELFF
TGTGCCAGCAGCTTATCTGGGCAGGGAGGCACCGGGGAGCTGTTTTTT
>TRBD1|TRBJ2-7|TRBV6-5|-
CASRTSGQLYEQYF
TGTGCCAGCAGAACCTCGGGACAGCTATACGAGCAGTACTTC
>-|TRBJ1-6|TRBV6-5|-
CASSYTGMGNSPLHF
TGTGCCAGCAGTTACACCGGCATGGGCAATTCACCCCTCCACTTT
>TRBD1|TRBJ1-2|TRBV19|-
CASSVGTGAYGYTF
TGTGCCAGTAGTGTAGGGACAGGAGCCTATGGCTACACCTTC
>-|TRBJ1-1|TRBV7-2|-
CASSLAQAGSAFF
TGTGCCAGCAGCTTAGCGCAAGCAGGCTCAGCTTTCTTT